Listed below are T cell receptor beta chains from one sample, sequenced in a study of T cells in Graves' hyperthyroidism and ophthalmopathy. TCRdb independently ran MiXCR on the multiplex PCR reads; one entry per CDR3 protein. The profile shows hundreds of thousands of distinct CDR3 sequences, about 45% of them singletons. The source material was peripheral blood or thyroid tissue (not recorded which). These receptors all come from an adult man with Graves' disease, either hyperthyroidism or ophthalmopathy (not recorded which). Each CDR3 is given with its conserved first and last residue. Fields, in order: clone size, J gene, V gene, D gene, CDR3 DNA, CDR3 protein. D genes are given only for firm matches. Expanded clones are given a class, and other clones once, few, many or no size at all.

once | TRBJ1-1 | TRBV20-1 | - | TGCAGTGCTAGACTGGGGACGGCTGAAGCTTTCTTT | CSARLGTAEAFF
- | TRBJ2-7 | TRBV24-1 | TRBD2 | TGTGCCACCAGTGAACCGGGGACTAACGAGCAGTACTTC | CATSEPGTNEQYF
few | TRBJ1-4 | TRBV6-1 | - | TGTGCCAGCAGTGAACAGGAGGGCGAAAAACTGTTTTTT | CASSEQEGEKLFF
many | TRBJ2-7 | TRBV20-1 | TRBD1 | TGCAGTGCGGACGGGACAGGGGAGCTCCACGAGCAGTACTTC | CSADGTGELHEQYF
- | TRBJ1-4 | TRBV13 | TRBD1 | TGTGCCAGCAGCTTTGATACAGGGGGTCGTGAAAAACTGTTTTTT | CASSFDTGGREKLFF
many | TRBJ1-1 | TRBV29-1 | TRBD1 | TGCAGCGTTAAACAGGGGGCAGGTGACACTGAAGCTTTCTTT | CSVKQGAGDTEAFF
many | TRBJ1-1 | TRBV29-1 | TRBD1 | TGCAGCGCGGGACAGGGACCGAACACTGAAGCTTTCTTT | CSAGQGPNTEAFF
- | TRBJ1-3 | TRBV29-1 | - | TGCAGCGTTGCGCCCGGCTCTGGAAACACCATATATTTT | CSVAPGSGNTIYF
- | TRBJ1-1 | TRBV24-1 | TRBD1 | TGTGCCAACAGCCACCGGGACAGGGGATGGACTGAAGCTTTCTTT | CANSHRDRGWTEAFF
- | TRBJ2-7 | TRBV20-1 | TRBD1 | TGCAGTGCTGCTCAGGGGGTGCAGTACTTC | CSAAQGVQYF